This T cell receptor beta chain emerged from a study of shared clonotypes between healthy human individuals. Notes on the study in general: Only blood samples were collected, and tissue repertoires likely differ. Deeper or shallower sequencing was expected to change how clonotypes are shared among donors.

Every donor, a Caucasian adult, lived in Nashville, Tennessee. Details on this clone: The antigen is not known. This is likely an artifact of a read error, given a far larger clone one base away.

This table comes from immunoSEQ multiplex PCR, and its TCRdb copy is limited to in-frame clones, with some not included. This sample has 450,000 to 600,000 clones, with roughly 78% found just once. The specimen sequenced was PBMCs. This TCR was recovered from a woman aged 40 to 55 in good health. Some clones in this sample may be carry-over from other donors' samples.

The CDR3 reads CASSVSGSTGELFF. As DNA, the CDR3 is TGTGCCAGCAGCGTATCGGGGAGCACCGGGGAGCTGTTTTTT. This chain connects TRBV9 to TRBJ2-2, with D possibly being TRBD2 (5 bases). Trimming stripped 1 base from V and 4 bases from J, with 8 bases between. This CDR3 has 14 residues. Germline values: CDR1 SGDLS, CDR2 YYNGEE.